The clone carrying this TCR beta chain was detected a few times. Its antigen is as yet unknown. It was with 60 Vbeta and 13 Jbeta primers that the PCR ran. Under the authors' procedure: Later, 75 million to 100 million unique TCR beta chains were counted in an analysis, and approximately 10 million of them were shared. Produced via immunoSEQ multiplex PCR; TCRdb's table is partial and in-frame only. From that table come the V and J calls and clone size; the DNA was used to work out D and trimming. This sample yields tens of thousands of clones, of which 65% to 70% are seen a single time; 2% to 2.5% belongs to the top ten. The sample belongs to a study of cytomegalovirus exposure and HLA in healthy donors. Study-wide points: The study found most TCR sequences rare, yet found some public TCRs in many donors. Reportedly, a later analysis found an Asian-associated ancestry cluster had fewer N-insertions than the roughly 670-donor mean.

Germline V gene lookup returns CDR1 MNHNY and CDR2 SVGAGI (reference sequence). The ends lost 7 bases at V and 6 bases at J; junction bases unmatched: 9. This CDR3 has 14 residues. Though probably carrying unrecorded immune exposures, donors were nominally healthy at sampling. The source is a woman in her twenties or thirties in good health and CMV-seronegative. The sample comprised PBMCs. The J gene is TRBJ2-1, the V gene TRBV6-6; 7 bases are a match to TRBD1. The CDR3 region is CASNLGQKPNEQFF. DNA for the CDR3: TGTGCCAGCAACCTGGGACAGAAACCCAATGAGCAGTTCTTC.